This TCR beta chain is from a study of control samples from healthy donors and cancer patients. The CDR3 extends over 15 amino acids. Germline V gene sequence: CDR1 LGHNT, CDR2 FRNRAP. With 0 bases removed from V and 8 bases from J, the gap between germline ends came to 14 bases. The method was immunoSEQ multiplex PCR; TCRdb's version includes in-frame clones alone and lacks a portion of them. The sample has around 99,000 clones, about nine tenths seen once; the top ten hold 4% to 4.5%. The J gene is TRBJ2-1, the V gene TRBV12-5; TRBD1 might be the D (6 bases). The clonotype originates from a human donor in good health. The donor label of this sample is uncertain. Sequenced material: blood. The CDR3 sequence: CASGLVQGRVHEQFF. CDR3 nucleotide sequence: TGTGCTAGTGGTTTGGTACAGGGCAGGGTCCATGAGCAGTTCTTC.